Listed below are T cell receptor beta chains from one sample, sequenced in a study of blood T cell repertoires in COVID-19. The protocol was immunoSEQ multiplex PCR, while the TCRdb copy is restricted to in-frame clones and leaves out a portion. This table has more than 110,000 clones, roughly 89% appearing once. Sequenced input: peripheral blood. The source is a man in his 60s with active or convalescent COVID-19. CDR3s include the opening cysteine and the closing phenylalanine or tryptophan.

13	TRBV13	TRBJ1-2	CASSQDRSYGYTF
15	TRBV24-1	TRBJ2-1	CATSDGGFTYNEQFF
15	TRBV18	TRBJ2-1	CASSDTSGGHNEQFF
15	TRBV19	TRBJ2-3	CASSEAGGSTDTQYF
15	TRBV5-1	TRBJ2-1	CASSPQLGTSSEQFF
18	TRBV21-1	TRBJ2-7	CASSKGGFGGCHLFEQYF
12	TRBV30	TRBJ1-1	CASDREMTEAFF
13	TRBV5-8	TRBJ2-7	CASSFPGTYEQYF
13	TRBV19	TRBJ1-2	CASVTGANYGYTF
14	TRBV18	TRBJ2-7	CASSPPGTGDEQYF
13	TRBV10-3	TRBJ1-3	CAISTGGGNTIYF
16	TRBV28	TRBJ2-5	CASSPTGTGGEETQYF